The sequence of this T cell receptor (beta chain) was determined in a study of Tregs in tolerant kidney transplant recipients. Using immunoSEQ multiplex PCR, the repertoire was profiled, and TCRdb retains in-frame clones only, with some absent. The table shows about 50,000 clones, with roughly 89% occurring only once. The nonmyeloablative bone marrow transplants came from related graft donors, with transient mixed chimerism. In germline, CDR1 is SNHLY, CDR2 FYNNEI. J gave up 5 bases and V 7 bases, and 12 bases lay outside the gene matches. This CDR3 has 15 amino acids. The clonotype was recovered from a human patient who received a combined kidney and bone marrow transplant. Part of the T cells may come from the graft donor. The J gene is TRBJ2-7, the V gene TRBV2, with 9 bases aligning to TRBD1. The sequencing used CD8+ T cells from blood (PBMCs), collected 12 months after the transplant. CDR3 bases: TGTGCCAGCAAGCCAAACAGGGGGCTTATGGACGAGCAGTACTTC. Amino acid sequence: CASKPNRGLMDEQYF.